Included here is one TCR beta chain sequence, with context. In this sample, this clone turned up once. The antigen it binds to is not known. Mismatch with germline at one junction end may stem from a read error. The data were obtained in a study of radiation and T cells in renal cell carcinoma (dated by TCRdb to about 2020). About the investigation overall: Samples came from a clinical trial, in which primary renal cell carcinomas received 15 Gy stereotactic body radiation therapy followed by nephrectomy 4 weeks later. TCR beta sequencing covered 50 or so samples in total, comprising around 26 tumors and about 27 peripheral blood samples. Across all 50 or so samples, 4,000,000 or so unique CDR3 nucleotide sequences, encoding 2.5 million to 3 million unique CDR3 amino acid sequences, were identified.

The CDR3 numbers 14 residues from cysteine through phenylalanine. Just the 42-base CDR3 DNA is kept, in frame starting at base 1. CDR1 MNHNS and CDR2 SASEGT are derived from the germline V gene. The meaning of the sample's time point label: blood 2 weeks post-SBRT. The label giving this sample's treatment or condition can be read as: 15 Gy SBRT to primary tumor, nephrectomy 4 weeks later. To track tumor-enriched clonotypes, serial peripheral blood was sampled from radiation-treated patients at baseline and at 2 weeks and 4 weeks after SBRT. Every patient's renal cell carcinoma showed clear cell pathology. Genomic DNA for TCR sequencing was prepared using the QIAamp DNA Blood Mini Kit (Qiagen). Only samples passing all quality control checks were included in the analyses. TCR beta libraries were generated from genomic DNA with the immunoSEQ kit, following the manufacturer's recommendations. For library preparation, a first multiplex PCR was performed with proprietary primers, followed by a second PCR in which unique barcodes were added, and bead cleanups were performed after each round. A positive control reaction and a negative control reaction, both provided in the kit, were run with every batch of samples. The final libraries underwent checking on an Agilent 4200 TapeStation D1000 ScreenTape, volumetric pooling, and quantification by qPCR. Sequencing was performed on an Illumina NextSeq500 using a MidOutput 150-cycle cartridge, with 156 Read1 cycles, 15 Index1 cycles, and the kit custom primers. The pooled library was loaded at 0.9 to 1 pM with a roughly 20% PhiX control spike-in. In the paper's pipeline: The vendor-processed data were analyzed in R, and a clonotype was defined as all T cells that share the same CDR3 nucleotide sequence. For clone abundance analyses, frequencies were normalized to the 10,000 most abundant clones per sample. Before analysis, public T cell clones were removed, and these numbered fewer than five per sample on average. Tumor-enriched clonotypes and baseline blood-enriched clonotypes were defined as those with an abundance difference of at least 32-fold between compartments. A beta-binomial differential abundance model was applied to find clonotypes that expanded or contracted between blood time points. The Baroni-Urbani and Buser coefficient was used to measure tumor-blood repertoire similarity, and groups were compared with two-tailed Wilcoxon tests in R. Drawn from immuneACCESS, this table holds only the in-frame rearrangements with V and J called that TCRdb kept. Clones are partly lost; checked studies trace under half to an unresolved V gene and leave the rest unexplained. V and J calls and clone size are as listed in that table; D and trimming were resolved from the DNA. Present in this sample are about 130,000 clones, 81% of which were seen just once. Around 6.1% of the sample is in the top ten clones.

Results and caveats for the whole study, not just this receptor: With a single-armed trial design, the study had no way to address how radiation dose or scheduling affects the TCR repertoire. Tracking of blood repertoire dynamics stopped at three to four weeks after treatment, with no follow-up past that point. Because no pretreatment tumor biopsies were available, whether clonotypes were present in the tumor at baseline could not be determined. In blood, the top tumor clonotypes increased between baseline and 2 weeks post-radiation and then shrank by 4 weeks, which suggests that tumor-resident clones expanded only transiently.

The sequence links TRBV6-1 to TRBJ2-5; the D gene remains uncertain. The origin of this receptor is a man in his fifties with renal cell carcinoma. The sample consisted of blood, taken from a patient whose treatment included radiotherapy and nephrectomy. In nucleotide form, the sequence is TGTGCCAGCTGGTGGGCAGGCCCCCAAGAGGCCCAGTACTTC. This yields the protein CASWWAGPQEAQYF.